The source of this T cell receptor beta chain is a study of CD8+ T cells in alopecia areata. Study observations and caveats: Greater clonality was observed in lesional scalp samples, especially alopecia totalis/universalis, versus normal scalp.

Following extraction, RNA underwent reverse transcription to cDNA, which served as the sequencing template. Assay: immunoSEQ multiplex PCR; the TCRdb copy retains only in-frame clones and omits some. The sample gives tens of thousands of clones, about three quarters of which show up once; 15% to 20% is in the top ten. As to this clone: What it binds is not known.

Both peripheral blood and punch biopsies of lesional scalp skin were obtained from patients who had alopecia areata. Isolation of CD4+ and CD8+ T cells from PBMCs was achieved by sorting. The sample was NKG2D-low CD8+ T cells sorted from blood. This TCR derives from a human donor with alopecia areata.

CDR3 coding DNA: TGTGCCAGCAGCTTAGGGAACACCGGGGAGCTGTTTTTT. Translated: CASSLGNTGELFF. The chain links TRBV7-3 to TRBJ2-2, with D unresolved. This CDR3 is 13 amino acids long. The germline V gene has CDR1 SGHTA and CDR2 FQGTGA. Trimming shortened V by 2 bases and J by 1 base, and 2 bases separated the two germline ends.